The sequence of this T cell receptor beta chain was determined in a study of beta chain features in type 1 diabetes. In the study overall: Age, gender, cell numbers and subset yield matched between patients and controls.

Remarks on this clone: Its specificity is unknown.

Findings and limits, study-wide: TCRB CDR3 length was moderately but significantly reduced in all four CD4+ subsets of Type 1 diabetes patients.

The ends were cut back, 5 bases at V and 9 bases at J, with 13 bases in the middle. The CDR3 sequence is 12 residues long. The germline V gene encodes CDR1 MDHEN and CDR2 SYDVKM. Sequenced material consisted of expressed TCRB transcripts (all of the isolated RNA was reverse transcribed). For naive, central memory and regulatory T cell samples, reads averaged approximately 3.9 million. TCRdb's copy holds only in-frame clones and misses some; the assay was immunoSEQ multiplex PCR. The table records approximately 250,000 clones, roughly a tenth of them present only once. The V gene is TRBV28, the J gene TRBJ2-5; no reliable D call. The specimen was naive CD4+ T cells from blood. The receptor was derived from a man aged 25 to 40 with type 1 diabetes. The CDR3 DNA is TGTGCCAGCAGTCGTAGTTTCGAGCCCCAGTACTTC. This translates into CASSRSFEPQYF.